These 16 T cell receptor beta chains were sequenced from one sample in a study of CD8 T cells in ankylosing spondylitis. Via MiXCR, TCRdb re-called the 5' RACE reads, giving one row per CDR3 protein. The profile shows 400,000 or so distinct CDR3 sequences, 25% to 30% of them singletons. Their antigens remain unidentified. Study-wide points: Eight highly homologous variants made up a TCR beta motif, and this motif appeared characteristic of ankylosing spondylitis blood.

The sequenced sample was blood, either unsorted or a sorted T cell fraction (not recorded which). Receptors originate from a male donor with ankylosing spondylitis.

The chain joins TRBV7-2 to TRBJ2-1, with 9 positions matching TRBD1. CDR1 is SGHTA and CDR2 is FQGNSA in the germline V gene. Unmatched junction bases numbered 9, after V lost 2 bases and J lost 7 bases. This CDR3 region has 16 residues. The CDR3 protein is CASSLRAGQGSNEQFF. DNA of the CDR3: TGTGCCAGCAGCTTAAGGGCGGGACAGGGCTCAAATGAGCAGTTCTTC.

This clonotype was seen only a few times. This CDR3 reads CASSYRGANSPLHF. The CDR3 DNA reads TGTGCCAGCAGTTATCGGGGAGCGAATTCACCCCTCCACTTT. The J gene is TRBJ1-6, the V gene TRBV6-5; D remains unclear. This CDR3 spans 14 amino acids. Deletions cut 3 bases from V and 7 bases from J, with 10 bases between. Germline V lookup: CDR1 MNHEY, CDR2 SVGAGI.

In this sample, this clonotype turned up a few times. V and J are TRBV3-1 and TRBJ1-1; 8 bases are a match to TRBD1. The CDR3 extends over 15 amino acids. CDR1 and CDR2 from the germline V gene are LGHDT and YNNKEL (reference sequence). After removal of 6 bases from V and 3 bases from J, the junction contained 9 bases not matched to a gene. CDR3: CASSQGALGDTEAFF. CDR3 coding DNA: TGTGCCAGCAGTCAGGGGGCGTTGGGGGACACTGAAGCTTTCTTT.

This clonotype has a handful of counts. The gene calls are TRBV6-1 and TRBJ2-7; 7 bases match TRBD1. This CDR3 has 14 residues. CDR1 and CDR2 from the germline V gene are MNHNS and SASEGT. Losses at the gene ends were 3 bases for V and 4 bases for J; bases not matched to a gene: 6. The CDR3 DNA is TGTGCCAGCAGTGACCAGGGACAGAGTTACGAGCAGTACTTC. Translating it yields CASSDQGQSYEQYF.

The chain combines TRBV4-1 with TRBJ2-1, with D unclear. CDR3 length equals 12 residues. V lost 5 bases, J lost 8 bases, and 10 bases lay in between. Germline lookup yields CDR1 MGHRA and CDR2 YSYEKL. CDR3 sequence (DNA): TGCGCCAGCAGCGAGGCGGTAGATGAGCAGTTCTTC. Translated, it gives CASSEAVDEQFF.

The V and J genes are TRBV7-2 and TRBJ2-5, with a possible D match to TRBD2 (5 bases). Germline CDR1 and CDR2: SGHTA and FQGNSA. V was trimmed by 4 bases and J by 1 base, leaving 10 bases between them. The CDR3 consists of 14 residues. CDR3 region: CASSYQRSQETQYF. The CDR3 DNA is TGTGCCAGCAGCTACCAGCGGAGCCAAGAGACCCAGTACTTC.

This clonotype occurred a few times. The chain carries TRBV2 and TRBJ1-4; the match to TRBD1 covers 9 bases. The germline V gene encodes CDR1 SNHLY and CDR2 FYNNEI. The CDR3 has 14 residues. V lost 9 bases, J lost 0 bases, and 2 bases stayed unmatched. Written as DNA, the CDR3 is TGTGCCAGTTGGACAGGGGCAACTAATGAAAAACTGTTTTTT. Its protein is CASWTGATNEKLFF. Variable domain in full (rest from reference TRBV2 and TRBJ1-4): EPEVTQTPSHQVTQMGQEVILRCVPISNHLYFYWYRQILGQKVEFLVSFYNNEISEKSEIFDDQFSVERPDGSNFTLKIRSTKLEDSAMYFCASWTGATNEKLFFGSGTQLSVL.

This clonotype showed up just a few times. This chain connects TRBV20-1 to TRBJ2-1; 7 nucleotides match TRBD2. The ends lost 2 bases at V and 9 bases at J; junction bases unmatched: 4. Germline V gene data show CDR1 as DFQATT and CDR2 as SNEGSKA (reference sequence). The CDR3 has 12 residues. The CDR3 DNA reads TGCAGTGCTAGACCGGGAGGCGGTGAGCAGTTCTTC. Its protein is CSARPGGGEQFF.

V is TRBV7-9 and J is TRBJ2-3, with D possibly TRBD1 on 7 matching bases. V was shortened by 3 bases and J by 5 bases, with 15 bases between the two germline ends. Germline V gene lookup returns CDR1 SEHNR and CDR2 FQNEAQ (reference sequence). The CDR3 covers 15 residues. The CDR3 here is CASSFVRGDQDTQYF. CDR3 DNA: TGTGCCAGCAGCTTTGTCAGGGGGGATCAAGATACGCAGTATTTT.

The CDR3 here is CASSGSETLSTGELFF. CDR3 bases: TGCGCCAGCAGCGGCAGCGAGACCCTTTCAACCGGGGAGCTGTTTTTT. The chain carries TRBV5-1 and TRBJ2-2; D is undetermined. Trimming cost V 4 bases and J 5 bases, with 18 bases left between them. Germline CDR1 SGHRS, CDR2 YFSETQ. This CDR3 is built from 16 residues.

This clonotype has only a few counts. The chain uses TRBV6-2 or TRBV6-3 and TRBJ2-6; weak D call: TRBD1 (7 bases). V shed 5 bases and J shed 0 bases, with 17 bases lying between them. The CDR3 totals 18 residues. Germline V gene data show CDR1 as MNHEY and CDR2 as SVGEGT. CDR3 coding DNA: TGTGCCAGCAGTAAGAGAAGGCAGGGGGGCTCTGGGGCCAACGTCCTGACTTTC. This encodes CASSKRRQGGSGANVLTF.

As regards this clonotype: Compared with germline, one end of the junction differs, possibly owing to a read error. This chain uses TRBV23-1 with TRBJ2-2, with D perhaps assigned TRBD1 or TRBD2 (6 bases each). TRBV23-1 is filed as an ORF, its function uncertain. The CDR3 contains 14 residues. DNA of the CDR3: TGCGCTAGCAAGGGGGGCGCATACACCGGGGAGCTGTTTTTT. It codes for CASKGGAYTGELFF.

The genes are TRBV7-2 and TRBJ2-2; tentatively, D is TRBD1 (6 bases). Germline V CDR1 and CDR2: SGHTA, FQGNSA. CDR3 length equals 15 residues. V lost 6 bases, J lost 0 bases, and 11 bases lay in between. The CDR3 loop is CASSGTLANTGELFF. In nucleotides, the CDR3 is TGTGCCAGCAGTGGGACACTCGCGAACACCGGGGAGCTGTTTTTT.

This clonotype came up a few times. The chain has TRBV7-2 and TRBJ2-1; 10 nucleotides agree with TRBD2. J lost 9 bases, V lost 5 bases, and 10 bases had no gene match. Per the germline V gene, CDR1 is SGHTA and CDR2 is FQGNSA. This CDR3 has 15 residues. DNA of the CDR3: TGTGCCAGCAGCCAAGACCTAGCGGGAGTCCCTGAGCAGTTCTTC. Residues: CASSQDLAGVPEQFF.

Many counts were recorded for this clonotype. The CDR3 nucleotides read TGTGCCACCAGTGGTTACAGGGGGCGTTCCTACAATGAGCAGTTCTTC. Amino acids: CATSGYRGRSYNEQFF. The chain carries TRBV24-1 and TRBJ2-1; TRBD1 aligns across 9 bases. This CDR3 is 16 amino acids long. After removal of 5 bases from V and 1 base from J, the junction contained 5 bases not matched to a gene. The V gene's germline CDR1 is KGHDR and CDR2 SFDVKD.

This clonotype was found a few times. The chain uses TRBV20-1 and TRBJ2-2, with D possibly matching TRBD1 (5 bases). In germline, CDR1 is DFQATT, CDR2 SNEGSKA (reference sequence). The CDR3 consists of 17 residues. Trimming removed 1 base from V and 2 bases from J, with 17 bases in between. The DNA of the CDR3 is TGCAGTGCTAGAGTTGCCAGGGCCAGCAGAAACACCGGGGAGCTGTTTTTT. It codes for CSARVARASRNTGELFF.